A selection of T cell receptor beta chains follows, all from one sample in a study of T cell changes during pregnancy in multiple sclerosis. The table came from immunoSEQ multiplex PCR; TCRdb's copy has only in-frame clones and leaves some out. The sample lists 35,000 to 40,000 clones; roughly nine tenths were seen once. The specimen comprised peripheral blood, sampled in the third trimester of pregnancy. Receptors were obtained from a female donor in good health, enrolled as a control in a pregnancy study. Each CDR3 is given with its conserved first and last residue. Each record gives: V gene, clone size, D gene, J gene, CDR3 protein, CDR3 DNA. D genes are given only for firm matches. Size values are once, few and many counts, or a class for expanded clones, and some rows have none.

TRBV13	-	-	TRBJ2-7	CASSFRGGSSYEQYF	TGTGCCAGCAGCTTCCGCGGCGGGTCCTCCTACGAGCAGTACTTC
TRBV6-5	-	-	TRBJ1-4	CASSYAGGWEKLFF	TGTGCCAGCAGTTACGCGGGGGGCTGGGAAAAACTGTTTTTT
TRBV11-2	-	-	TRBJ2-5	CASSLSRARETQYF	TGTGCCAGCAGCTTATCGAGGGCCCGGGAGACCCAGTACTTC
TRBV6-6	once	-	TRBJ1-1	CASSYSIGRRDTEAFF	TGTGCCAGCAGTTACTCGATAGGCAGGAGGGACACTGAAGCTTTCTTT
TRBV5-6	once	-	TRBJ1-2	CASSLGSWGRANANYGYTF	TGTGCCAGCAGCTTGGGGTCGTGGGGCAGGGCGAATGCTAACTATGGCTACACCTTC
TRBV7-2	-	-	TRBJ1-5	CASSLSGPGQPQHF	TGTGCCAGCAGCTTGTCAGGGCCCGGGCAGCCCCAGCATTTT
TRBV10-3	-	TRBD1	TRBJ1-5	CAISDSGQGSKGGQPQHF	TGTGCCATCAGTGATTCGGGACAGGGGAGTAAAGGAGGTCAGCCCCAGCATTTT
TRBV18	-	-	TRBJ2-7	CASSPFTGQYEQYF	TGTGCCAGCTCACCATTCACAGGGCAGTACGAGCAGTACTTC
TRBV6-1	-	TRBD1	TRBJ2-7	CATRQGRGDEQYF	TGTGCCACCAGACAGGGACGTGGGGACGAGCAGTACTTC
TRBV7-3	-	TRBD2	TRBJ2-7	CASSPLAGEGEQYF	TGTGCCAGCAGCCCCCTAGCGGGAGAGGGCGAGCAGTACTTC
TRBV11-2	-	-	TRBJ1-6	CASSHDRGNSPLHF	TGTGCCAGCAGCCACGATAGGGGTAATTCACCCCTCCACTTT
TRBV7-8	-	TRBD2	TRBJ2-1	CASSLWAGGGDNEQFF	TGTGCCAGCAGCTTATGGGCGGGAGGAGGGGACAATGAGCAGTTCTTC